What follows are 17 T cell receptor beta chains derived from one specimen sequenced in a study of cytomegalovirus exposure and HLA in healthy donors. Method: immunoSEQ multiplex PCR; TCRdb's copy keeps in-frame clones and lacks some. The repertoire has some 100,000 clones, approximately 90% of them found once; the top ten carry approximately 4.5%. Sequencing was done on a sample of PBMCs. These TCRs come from a man aged 18 to 29 in good health and CMV-seropositive.

This clone came up once. J is TRBJ2-5 and V is TRBV5-1; possible D gene TRBD1, 6 bases. The CDR3 consists of 15 residues. The V end lost 4 bases, the J end lost 2 bases, and 15 bases lay between the germline ends. Per the germline V gene, CDR1 is SGHRS and CDR2 is YFSETQ. In DNA, the CDR3 is TGCGCCAGCAGCGAGGGGATTCAGGGGCAAGAGACCCAGTACTTC. Its protein product is CASSEGIQGQETQYF.

V and J are TRBV7-2 and TRBJ2-5; weak D call: TRBD2 (6 bases). Germline CDR1 and CDR2: SGHTA and FQGNSA. Trimming took off 1 base at V and 5 bases at J, with 14 bases between the two ends. The CDR3 has 15 residues. CDR3 sequence: CASSLVAYAGETQYF. The CDR3 nucleotides read TGTGCCAGCAGCTTAGTGGCGTACGCGGGGGAGACCCAGTACTTC.

The chain carries TRBV7-8 and TRBJ1-2; D possibly corresponds to TRBD1 (5 bases). The CDR3 is 15 residues long. The germline CDR1 and CDR2 sequences are SGHVS and FQNEAQ. V lost 2 bases and J 3 bases, leaving 13 bases between the germline ends. The CDR3 is CASSLSSGRDYGYTF. In DNA form, the CDR3 reads TGTGCCAGCAGCTTAAGTTCGGGCAGGGACTATGGCTACACCTTC.

The chain uses TRBV30 and TRBJ2-2; D gene ambiguous. From germline, CDR1 is GTSNPN and CDR2 SVGIG (reference sequence). V was cut by 0 bases and J by 6 bases, with 8 bases left in between. This CDR3 has 13 amino acids. Here the CDR3 reads CAWSVHSSGELFF. CDR3 bases: TGTGCCTGGAGTGTACACAGTTCCGGGGAGCTGTTTTTT.

The genes are TRBV6-5 and TRBJ2-2; TRBD2 agrees at 7 bases. Unmatched junction bases numbered 9, after V lost 10 bases and J lost 4 bases. This CDR3 is built from 14 residues. From germline, CDR1 is MNHEY and CDR2 SVGAGI. DNA for the CDR3: TGTGCCACCACCCAGCCGGGGGGCACCGGGGAGCTGTTTTTT. Translating gives CATTQPGGTGELFF.

The V call is TRBV10-3, the J call TRBJ1-6; D possibly corresponds to TRBD1 (5 bases). Trimming pared 1 base from V and 6 bases from J, leaving 13 bases between. From germline, CDR1 is ENHRY and CDR2 SYGVKD. This CDR3 comprises 16 residues. The CDR3 protein is CAISEFGGSINSPLHF. CDR3 in DNA: TGTGCCATCAGTGAGTTCGGGGGGTCAATTAATTCACCCCTCCACTTT.

V gene TRBV10-3 combines with J gene TRBJ2-6; 9 positions match TRBD1. This CDR3 region has 18 residues. After removal of 6 bases from V and 1 base from J, the junction contained 10 bases not matched to a gene. Germline CDR1 ENHRY, CDR2 SYGVKD. The CDR3 DNA reads TGTGCCATCAGCTCGTACAGGGGGCAACGGTCTGGGGCCAACGTCCTGACTTTC. It translates to CAISSYRGQRSGANVLTF.

The chain has TRBV19 and TRBJ1-2; TRBD1 might be the D (5 bases). The V end lost 9 bases, the J end lost 5 bases, and 19 bases lay between the germline ends. This CDR3 has 14 amino acids. The germline V gene encodes CDR1 LNHDA and CDR2 SQIVND (reference sequence). CDR3 region: CASHPLTDRYGYTF. CDR3 DNA: TGTGCCAGCCACCCCTTGACAGATAGATATGGCTACACCTTC.

This chain connects TRBV11-2 to TRBJ2-5; 8 bases line up with TRBD2. CDR1 is SGHAT, CDR2 FQNNGV, per germline. The CDR3 has 15 amino acids. V shed 2 bases and J 1 base; nucleotides not matched to a gene: 3. The CDR3 region has the DNA TGTGCCAGCAGCTTATGGCGGGGGGTCCAAGAGACCCAGTACTTC. Translating gives CASSLWRGVQETQYF.

Of note for this clone: The germline gene is not matched at one end of the junction; a read error may be the cause. The sample contains more than one DNA sequence encoding this CDR3. The chain uses TRBV7-6 and TRBJ2-1, with 12 bases fitting TRBD2. Germline lookup yields CDR1 SGHVS and CDR2 FNYEAQ. This CDR3 has 15 residues. The CDR3 DNA sequence: TGTGCTAGCAGCTTCCTAGCGGGGGGGCGCAATGAGCAGTTCTTC. Residues: CASSFLAGGRNEQFF.

This clone showed up just once. This CDR3 reads CASSRDRELNYGYTF. CDR3 in DNA: TGTGCCAGCAGCCGAGACAGGGAGTTAAACTATGGCTACACCTTC. The chain combines TRBV5-5 with TRBJ1-2, with 7 positions matching TRBD1. The V and J ends lost 4 bases and 2 bases, in that order; junction bases with no gene match: 8. The CDR3 contains 15 residues. Germline CDR1 SGHKS, CDR2 YYEKEE (reference sequence).

V gene TRBV12-5 combines with J gene TRBJ2-6, with D possibly TRBD2 on 5 matching bases. V was pared by 0 bases and J by 0 bases, with 21 bases between. CDR3 length: 21 amino acids. CDR1 is LGHNT and CDR2 is FRNRAP in the germline V gene. CDR3 residues: CASGLVIAEGRFDSGANVLTF. As DNA, the CDR3 is TGTGCTAGTGGTTTGGTAATAGCCGAGGGTAGGTTTGACTCTGGGGCCAACGTCCTGACTTTC. Based on the CDR3 plus reference TRBV12-5 and TRBJ2-6, the full variable domain is DARVTQTPRHKVTEMGQEVTMRCQPILGHNTVFWYRQTMMQGLELLAYFRNRAPLDDSGMPKDRFSAEMPDATLATLKIQPSEPRDSAVYFCASGLVIAEGRFDSGANVLTFGAGSRLTVL.

The chain combines TRBV10-3 with TRBJ2-1; D might be TRBD2 (5 bases). This CDR3 has 18 amino acids. Trimming shortened V by 5 bases and J by 0 bases, and 20 bases separated the two germline ends. The V gene's germline CDR1 is ENHRY and CDR2 SYGVKD. The DNA of the CDR3 is TGTGCCATCAGTCCTTGGAGAGCGGAACGAATCTCCTACAATGAGCAGTTCTTC. Protein sequence: CAISPWRAERISYNEQFF.

The chain has TRBV29-1 and TRBJ2-1, with 7 positions matching TRBD2. CDR1 SQVTM and CDR2 ANQGSEA come from the germline V gene. The junction had 12 bases not matched to a gene; V was cut back by 7 bases and J by 9 bases. The CDR3 spans 13 residues. As DNA, the CDR3 is TGCAGCGGAGGGGAGGGCAGGGCGCGTGAGCAGTTCTTC. As protein: CSGGEGRAREQFF.

The chain recombines TRBV9 with TRBJ2-4; a possible D gene is TRBD1 (6 bases). The CDR3 contains 14 residues. Germline values: CDR1 SGDLS, CDR2 YYNGEE. Trimming left V 4 bases short and J 5 bases short, with 13 bases between. CDR3 nucleotide sequence: TGTGCCAGCAGCTCCCGACAGGAGCAAAACATTCAGTACTTC. This gives the protein CASSSRQEQNIQYF.

This chain uses TRBV7-8 with TRBJ1-2, with TRBD1 matching over 7 bases. The CDR3 has 16 amino acids. With 5 bases clipped from V and 1 base from J, the junction kept 10 bases outside the gene matches. CDR1 is SGHVS, CDR2 FQNEAQ, per germline. The CDR3 spells CASSPQSGTVNYGYTF. The CDR3 DNA is TGTGCCAGCAGCCCCCAATCCGGGACAGTTAACTATGGCTACACCTTC.

The chain couples TRBV29-1 to TRBJ2-3, with 8 positions matching TRBD1. CDR3 length: 14 amino acids. The germline gives CDR1 SQVTM, CDR2 ANQGSEA. Unmatched junction bases numbered 6, after V lost 7 bases and J lost 0 bases. CDR3 region: CSAATGASTDTQYF. The CDR3 coding sequence is TGCAGCGCAGCGACAGGGGCCAGCACAGATACGCAGTATTTT.